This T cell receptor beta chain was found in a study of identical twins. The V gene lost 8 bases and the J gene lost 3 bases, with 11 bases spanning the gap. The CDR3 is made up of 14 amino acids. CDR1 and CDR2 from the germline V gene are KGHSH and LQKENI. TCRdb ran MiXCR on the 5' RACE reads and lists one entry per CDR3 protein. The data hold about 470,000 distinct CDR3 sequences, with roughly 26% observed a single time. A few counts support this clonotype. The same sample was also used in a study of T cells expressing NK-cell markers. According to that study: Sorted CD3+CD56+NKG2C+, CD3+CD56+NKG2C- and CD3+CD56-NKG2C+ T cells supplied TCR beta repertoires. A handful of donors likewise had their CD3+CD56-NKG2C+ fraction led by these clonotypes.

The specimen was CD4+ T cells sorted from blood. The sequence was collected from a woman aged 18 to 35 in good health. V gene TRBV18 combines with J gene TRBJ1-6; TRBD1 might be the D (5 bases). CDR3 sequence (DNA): TGTGCCAGCACGCACAGGAACTATAATTCACCCCTCCACTTT. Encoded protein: CASTHRNYNSPLHF. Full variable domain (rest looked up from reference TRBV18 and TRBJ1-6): NAGVMQNPRHLVRRRGQEARLRCSPMKGHSHVYWYRQLPEEGLKFMVYLQKENIIDESGMPKERFSAEFPKEGPSILRIQQVVRGDSAAYFCASTHRNYNSPLHFGNGTRLTVT.